The next 28 T cell receptor beta chains were all read from a single sample in a study of blood T cell repertoires in COVID-19. The protocol was immunoSEQ multiplex PCR, while the TCRdb copy is restricted to in-frame clones and leaves out a portion. This sample has around 620,000 clones, with approximately 90% found just once. The specimen sequenced was peripheral blood. The source is a woman between 18 and 30 years old with acute or convalescent COVID-19.

The chain links TRBV10-3 to TRBJ2-2; 7 bases are a match to TRBD1. The CDR3 has 16 residues. Losses at the gene ends were 6 bases for V and 0 bases for J; bases not matched to a gene: 7. CDR1 and CDR2 (germline): ENHRY, SYGVKD. The CDR3 bases are TGTGCCATCAGCCGATCAGGGGGAGCGAACACCGGGGAGCTGTTTTTT. It yields the protein CAISRSGGANTGELFF.

The CDR3 here is CASSLGGALALTDTQYF. The CDR3, as DNA: TGTGCCAGCAGCTTAGGAGGTGCTCTAGCGTTGACAGATACGCAGTATTTT. This chain connects TRBV11-3 to TRBJ2-3; the D gene is possibly TRBD2 (6 bases). Germline CDR1 is SGHNT and CDR2 is YENEEA. The V gene lost 1 base and the J gene lost 3 bases, with 17 bases spanning the gap. The CDR3 covers 17 residues.

The chain recombines TRBV3-1 (or the pseudogene TRBV3-2) with TRBJ2-3; D ambiguous. Germline V gene sequence: CDR1 LGHDT, CDR2 YNNKEL (reference sequence). The CDR3 is made up of 13 amino acids. V lost 6 bases and J 4 bases, leaving 11 bases between the germline ends. The CDR3 nucleotides read TGTGCCAGCAGACAGAGCATGTCAGATACGCAGTATTTT. Translation: CASRQSMSDTQYF.

This clone was picked up one time. The chain recombines TRBV9 with TRBJ2-2; the match to TRBD2 covers 9 bases. The CDR3 covers 18 residues. CDR1 SGDLS and CDR2 YYNGEE come from the germline V gene. With 0 bases clipped from V and 2 bases from J, the junction kept 8 bases outside the gene matches. CDR3 region: CASSVEDSGGPNTGELFF. In nucleotides, the CDR3 is TGTGCCAGCAGCGTAGAGGATAGCGGGGGTCCAAACACCGGGGAGCTGTTTTTT.

This chain connects TRBV2 to TRBJ2-7; 7 bases align to TRBD1. The CDR3 sequence is 13 residues long. J lost 1 base, V lost 6 bases, and 3 bases had no gene match. CDR1 is SNHLY and CDR2 is FYNNEI in the germline V gene. CDR3 residues: CASRKGQSYEQYF. The CDR3 nucleotides are TGTGCCAGCAGGAAGGGACAGTCCTACGAGCAGTACTTC.

V gene TRBV4-1 combines with J gene TRBJ2-7; 8 bases line up with TRBD1. Germline CDR1 MGHRA, CDR2 YSYEKL. Unmatched junction bases numbered 3, after V lost 3 bases and J lost 2 bases. This CDR3 contains 14 residues. For the CDR3, the DNA is TGCGCCAGCAGCCACCCAGGGGGCCCCTACGAGCAGTACTTC. This sequence encodes CASSHPGGPYEQYF.

The V gene is TRBV13, the J gene TRBJ2-7; TRBD1 is a possible D gene (5 bases). This CDR3 has 14 amino acids. The V gene lost 3 bases and the J gene lost 5 bases, with 14 bases spanning the gap. The germline gives CDR1 PRHDT, CDR2 FYEKMQ (reference sequence). CDR3 bases: TGTGCCAGCAGCTTCCTGGACACCAATCACGAGCAGTACTTC. Amino acids: CASSFLDTNHEQYF.

The CDR3, as DNA: TGTGCCAGCAGCTCCTACTTAACAGGGGGTTTTTGGAAAGGCTACACCTTC. Translated: CASSSYLTGGFWKGYTF. The chain links TRBV7-9 to TRBJ1-2, with TRBD1 matching 8 bases. Looked up from germline, CDR1 is SEHNR and CDR2 is FQNEAQ (reference sequence). After removal of 4 bases from V and 8 bases from J, the junction contained 18 bases not matched to a gene. CDR3 length equals 17 residues.

This clone was observed a few times. The rearrangement links TRBV7-8 to TRBJ1-2, with 12 bases fitting TRBD1. The CDR3 runs to 15 residues. Trimming removed 5 bases from V and 4 bases from J; junction bases left unmatched: 5. Germline loops: CDR1 SGHVS, CDR2 FQNEAQ. CDR3 DNA sequence: TGTGCCAGCAGCCCCGGGACAGGGGGCAGCTATGGCTACACCTTC. This codes for CASSPGTGGSYGYTF.

V is TRBV23-1 and J is TRBJ1-5; 7 bases are shared with TRBD1. TRBV23-1 is recorded as an ORF, its role being uncertain. The CDR3 loop spans 16 amino acids. J gave up 1 base and V 6 bases, and 9 bases lay outside the gene matches. DNA of the CDR3: TGCGCCAGCAGCGACAGGGCTCGGGAGAGCAATCAGCCCCAGCATTTT. This sequence encodes CASSDRARESNQPQHF.

The chain employs TRBV9 and TRBJ2-5; TRBD1 is a possible D gene (6 bases). This CDR3 contains 14 residues. The V end was cut by 7 bases, the J end by 4 bases, with 17 bases between. Germline V gene data show CDR1 as SGDLS and CDR2 as YYNGEE. CDR3 nucleotides: TGTGCCAGCGCGGTCAGGGGATCGGGAGAGACCCAGTACTTC. It is translated as CASAVRGSGETQYF.

The gene calls are TRBV27 and TRBJ1-1; D not resolved. The CDR3 totals 16 residues. CDR1 is MNHEY and CDR2 is SMNVEV in the germline V gene (reference sequence). The V gene lost 6 bases and the J gene lost 2 bases, with 19 bases spanning the gap. CDR3 in amino acids: CASRTFARVGNTEAFF. In nucleotides, the CDR3 is TGTGCCAGCAGGACCTTTGCGAGGGTCGGTAACACTGAAGCTTTCTTT.

Here the CDR3 DNA reads TGCGCCAGCGGGGCTTCGGACAGGGCACATGGCTACACCTTC. Its protein product is CASGASDRAHGYTF. This chain connects TRBV10-2 to TRBJ1-2; 8 nucleotides match TRBD1. The CDR3 runs to 14 residues. Per germline, CDR1 WSHSY and CDR2 SAAADI. Unmatched junction bases numbered 11, after V lost 8 bases and J lost 6 bases.

J is TRBJ2-1 and V is TRBV6-2 or TRBV6-3, with TRBD2 matching over 7 bases. This CDR3 has 15 residues. From germline, CDR1 is MNHEY and CDR2 SVGEGT. The V and J ends lost 2 bases and 2 bases, in that order; junction bases with no gene match: 3. DNA for the CDR3: TGTGCCAGCAGTTACACGAGCGGGGCCTACAATGAGCAGTTCTTC. Protein product: CASSYTSGAYNEQFF.

This clone is a singleton in its sample. This chain connects TRBV6-6 to TRBJ1-2; 8 bases line up with TRBD1. CDR1 is MNHNY, CDR2 SVGAGI, per germline (reference sequence). Trimming cost V 6 bases and J 4 bases; bases outside gene matches: 7. CDR3 length: 14 residues. CDR3 sequence reads: CASSGPDRAYGYTF. CDR3 nucleotides: TGTGCCAGCAGCGGGCCGGACAGGGCCTATGGCTACACCTTC.

This clone was seen only once. The chain links TRBV12-3 or TRBV12-4 to TRBJ1-2, with D hard to call. The V end lost 4 bases, the J end lost 4 bases, and 10 bases lay between the germline ends. The CDR3 length is 13 residues. Here the CDR3 reads CASSSSLFYGYTF. The CDR3 DNA is TGTGCCAGCAGTTCGAGCTTATTCTATGGCTACACCTTC.

A word on this clone: Other nucleotide sequences from this sample produce the same CDR3. This chain joins TRBV29-1 and TRBJ1-1; tentatively, D is TRBD1 (6 bases). From germline, CDR1 is SQVTM and CDR2 ANQGSEA. Deletions cut 6 bases from V and 0 bases from J, with 8 bases between. The CDR3 runs to 12 residues. CDR3 nucleotides: TGCAGCGTAGGACAGATGAACACTGAAGCTTTCTTT. Protein sequence: CSVGQMNTEAFF.

The V gene is TRBV30, the J gene TRBJ1-2; D is possibly TRBD1 (5 bases). The germline V gene encodes CDR1 GTSNPN and CDR2 SVGIG (reference sequence). V was clipped by 2 bases and J by 7 bases, with 23 bases between them. The length of the CDR3 is 16 residues. In DNA, the CDR3 is TGTGCCTGGAGTCTCCGGGGAAAAGGGGAGGTCCTTGGCTACACCTTC. It translates to CAWSLRGKGEVLGYTF.

The chain has TRBV30 and TRBJ2-1; 8 bases fit TRBD2. Germline V gene sequence: CDR1 GTSNPN, CDR2 SVGIG (reference sequence). V shed 1 base and J 2 bases; nucleotides not matched to a gene: 7. The CDR3 is made up of 16 amino acids. CDR3 DNA sequence: TGTGCCTGGAGTGCCGCGACCGGGGGGGCCTACAATGAGCAGTTCTTC. As protein: CAWSAATGGAYNEQFF.

This chain links TRBV6-5 with TRBJ1-1, with D possibly matching TRBD1 (6 bases). The CDR3 extends over 13 amino acids. Germline V lookup: CDR1 MNHEY, CDR2 SVGAGI. Trimming cost V 7 bases and J 1 base, with 10 bases left between them. The CDR3 DNA sequence: TGTGCCAGCAAAACAGGGACGAACACTGAAGCTTTCTTT. As protein: CASKTGTNTEAFF.

This rearrangement joins TRBV5-1 to TRBJ2-1, with 11 bases aligning to TRBD2. The CDR3 consists of 19 residues. Looked up from germline, CDR1 is SGHRS and CDR2 is YFSETQ. V was pared by 6 bases and J by 5 bases, with 19 bases of the junction left unmatched. CDR3 sequence reads: CASMPFGGASGGPNNEQFF. CDR3 DNA sequence: TGCGCCAGCATGCCATTCGGCGGGGCTAGCGGGGGGCCAAACAATGAGCAGTTCTTC.

The chain couples TRBV9 to TRBJ1-1, with D perhaps matching TRBD1 (5 bases). The CDR3 spans 15 residues. Per the germline V gene, CDR1 is SGDLS and CDR2 is YYNGEE. The V end lost 0 bases, the J end lost 3 bases, and 12 bases lay between the germline ends. The CDR3 sequence is CASSVVPGQDTEAFF. CDR3 nucleotide sequence: TGTGCCAGCAGCGTAGTACCAGGGCAGGACACTGAAGCTTTCTTT.

This sequence joins TRBV25-1 and TRBJ1-1; tentative D call: TRBD1 (5 bases). The CDR3 has 14 residues. In germline, CDR1 is MGHDK, CDR2 SYGVNS. V was pared by 3 bases and J by 8 bases, with 16 bases between. The CDR3 loop reads CASSDIVTGSEAFF. CDR3 bases: TGTGCCAGCAGTGACATCGTTACAGGTTCCGAAGCTTTCTTT.

This chain connects TRBV6-6 to TRBJ1-1; D is possibly TRBD1 (6 bases). In germline, CDR1 is MNHNY, CDR2 SVGAGI (reference sequence). The length of the CDR3 is 13 residues. The germline V and J ends were trimmed by 4 bases and 7 bases, with 13 bases remaining between them. The CDR3 DNA sequence: TGTGCCAGCAGTTTCGGACAGACCAATGAAGCTTTCTTT. Translated, it gives CASSFGQTNEAFF.

V gene TRBV6-2 or TRBV6-3 combines with J gene TRBJ2-6; 9 nucleotides align to TRBD1. The junction had 9 bases not matched to a gene; V was cut back by 6 bases and J by 3 bases. Germline CDR1 reads MNHEY; CDR2 reads SVGEGT. This CDR3 contains 17 residues. CDR3 DNA sequence: TGTGCCAGCAGCGAGAGGACAGGGGCCCTTGGGGCCAACGTCCTGACTTTC. Translation gives CASSERTGALGANVLTF.

The J gene is TRBJ2-3, the V gene TRBV24-1; 9 bases match TRBD1. CDR3 length equals 18 residues. Germline loops: CDR1 KGHDR, CDR2 SFDVKD. V shed 2 bases, J shed 0 bases, and the junction held 8 bases outside the gene matches. This CDR3 reads CATSDYSGTGMSTDTQYF. As DNA, the CDR3 is TGTGCCACCAGTGATTACTCCGGGACAGGGATGAGCACAGATACGCAGTATTTT.

The chain is built from TRBV6-1 and TRBJ1-5; a possible D gene is TRBD1 (5 bases). Trimming took off 0 bases at V and 5 bases at J, with 8 bases between the two ends. The length of the CDR3 is 14 residues. Germline V CDR1 and CDR2: MNHNS, SASEGT. DNA of the CDR3: TGTGCCAGCAGTGAAGCGGGGGACTATCAGCCCCAGCATTTT. Translating it yields CASSEAGDYQPQHF.

V gene TRBV10-1 combines with J gene TRBJ2-4; TRBD1 is a possible D gene (6 bases). The ends were cut back, 2 bases at V and 0 bases at J, with 17 bases in the middle. CDR3 size: 18 residues. CDR1 is WNHNN, CDR2 SYGVQD, per germline (reference sequence). CDR3 nucleotides: TGCGCCAGCAGTGAGCCCAGGGGTAAGTGGGTAGCCAAAAACATTCAGTACTTC. Its translation: CASSEPRGKWVAKNIQYF.